A single sample is the source of the 18 T cell receptor beta chains below, sequenced in a study of blood T cell repertoires in COVID-19. Data came from immunoSEQ multiplex PCR; TCRdb stores just in-frame clones and leaves some out. The sample carries about 84,000 clones, approximately 86% recorded once. Material for sequencing was peripheral blood. The receptors derive from a woman older than 75 with acute or convalescent COVID-19.

The chain couples TRBV7-9 to TRBJ1-4; no clear D. CDR3 length: 13 amino acids. Trimming shortened V by 4 bases and J by 7 bases, and 10 bases separated the two germline ends. CDR1 and CDR2 (germline): SEHNR, FQNEAQ (reference sequence). The CDR3 coding sequence is TGTGCCAGCAGCTCCCGGGAGGGTGAAAAACTGTTTTTT. This gives the protein CASSSREGEKLFF. The variable domain in full, completed from reference TRBV7-9 and TRBJ1-4, reads DTGVSQNPRHKITKRGQNVTFRCDPISEHNRLYWYRQTLGQGPEFLTYFQNEAQLEKSRLLSDRFSAERPKGSFSTLEIQRTEQGDSAMYLCASSSREGEKLFFGSGTQLSVL.

The chain couples TRBV5-1 to TRBJ1-1; D may be TRBD1 (6 bases). The CDR3 runs 13 residues. V was pared by 4 bases and J by 8 bases, with 15 bases between. CDR1 and CDR2 (germline): SGHRS, YFSETQ. The CDR3 DNA sequence: TGCGCCAGCAGCAGAACAGGGACGGGCGAAGCTTTCTTT. Amino acids: CASSRTGTGEAFF.

The rearrangement links TRBV4-3 to TRBJ2-5; tentatively, D is TRBD2 (7 bases). The length of the CDR3 is 15 residues. Germline CDR1 LGHNA, CDR2 YSLEER. V gave up 1 base and J gave up 3 bases, with 12 bases separating them. In DNA form, the CDR3 reads TGCGCCAGCAGCCAAGGCAAGGGGGGGGAAGAGACCCAGTACTTC. Translated, it gives CASSQGKGGEETQYF.

V usage is TRBV4-1 and J usage is TRBJ1-2, with D unclear. The V gene's germline CDR1 is MGHRA and CDR2 YSYEKL. Trimming left V 3 bases short and J 0 bases short, with 8 bases between. The CDR3 has 14 amino acids. The CDR3 coding sequence is TGCGCCAGCAGCCACAACCCGGCTAACTATGGCTACACCTTC. Its protein product is CASSHNPANYGYTF.

The V call is TRBV7-9, the J call TRBJ2-1; D may be TRBD1 (5 bases). CDR3 length: 14 amino acids. The germline V gene encodes CDR1 SEHNR and CDR2 FQNEAQ (reference sequence). Trimming pared 4 bases from V and 1 base from J, leaving 8 bases between. This chain's CDR3 is CASSSRGSYNEQFF. The CDR3 nucleotides read TGTGCCAGCAGCTCTAGGGGTTCCTACAATGAGCAGTTCTTC.

The rearrangement links TRBV11-2 to TRBJ1-1; 11 bases are a match to TRBD1. V was pared by 5 bases and J by 6 bases, with 5 bases of the junction left unmatched. Germline V gene sequence: CDR1 SGHAT, CDR2 FQNNGV. The CDR3 covers 14 residues. Written as DNA, the CDR3 is TGTGCCAGCAGCGTGGGACAGGGGGTCGCTGAAGCTTTCTTT. Protein: CASSVGQGVAEAFF.

This sequence joins TRBV28 and TRBJ2-7; D is uncertain. The CDR3 runs to 12 residues. Looked up from germline, CDR1 is MDHEN and CDR2 is SYDVKM. Trimming removed 5 bases at V and 0 bases at J, with 5 bases between. CDR3 in amino acids: CASSLSSYEQYF. DNA of the CDR3: TGTGCCAGCAGTCTCAGCTCCTACGAGCAGTACTTC.

The chain recombines TRBV4-1 with TRBJ2-5; 9 bases align to TRBD1. CDR1 is MGHRA, CDR2 YSYEKL, per germline. V lost 1 base to trimming and J lost 4 bases; unmatched junction nucleotides: 4. The CDR3 contains 15 residues. The CDR3 spells CASSQGQDRGETQYF. The CDR3 DNA sequence: TGCGCCAGCAGCCAAGGGCAGGACAGGGGAGAGACCCAGTACTTC.

This chain uses TRBV10-2 with TRBJ2-1; 8 bases align to TRBD2. This CDR3 has 15 residues. Germline V gives CDR1 WSHSY, CDR2 SAAADI. V lost 4 bases and J lost 0; bases outside the gene matches: 2. CDR3 sequence reads: CASSAGGSSYNEQFF. The CDR3 nucleotides read TGCGCCAGCAGTGCGGGAGGGAGCTCCTACAATGAGCAGTTCTTC.

The CDR3 sequence is CASSFPGEGEKLFF. In DNA, the CDR3 is TGTGCCAGCAGTTTCCCAGGGGAGGGTGAAAAACTGTTTTTT. The chain has TRBV28 and TRBJ1-4, with D possibly being TRBD1 (6 bases). The CDR3 consists of 14 residues. V lost 3 bases and J 7 bases, leaving 12 bases between the germline ends. Germline lookup yields CDR1 MDHEN and CDR2 SYDVKM.

This chain connects TRBV27 to TRBJ2-1; weak D call: TRBD2 (5 bases). Germline V gene sequence: CDR1 MNHEY, CDR2 SMNVEV (reference sequence). CDR3 length: 13 amino acids. Between the trimmed V and J ends, which lost 2 bases and 7 bases, there was a span of 9 bases. The CDR3 loop is CASSLNGVNEQFF. The CDR3 nucleotides are TGTGCCAGCAGTTTAAACGGGGTGAATGAGCAGTTCTTC.

The chain uses TRBV9 and TRBJ2-5, with TRBD2 matching 13 bases. V trimming: 2 bases; J trimming: 4 bases; junction bases outside the gene matches: 8. The length of the CDR3 is 17 residues. Germline assignment: CDR1 SGDLS and CDR2 YYNGEE. The CDR3 spells CASSVLGTSGMSETQYF. The CDR3 bases are TGTGCCAGCAGCGTCCTCGGGACTAGCGGGATGTCAGAGACCCAGTACTTC.

The chain carries TRBV28 and TRBJ2-7; no definite D call. In germline, CDR1 is MDHEN, CDR2 SYDVKM. The CDR3 has 13 amino acids. Trimming cost V 3 bases and J 6 bases, with 12 bases left between them. Here the CDR3 reads CASSLVPLGEQYF. The CDR3, as DNA: TGTGCCAGCAGTTTGGTCCCCCTCGGCGAGCAGTACTTC.

V and J are TRBV11-1 and TRBJ2-1; the D gene is possibly TRBD1 (6 bases). Trimming stripped 4 bases from V and 5 bases from J, with 9 bases between. From germline, CDR1 is SGHAT and CDR2 FQDESV (reference sequence). This CDR3 has 13 residues. The chain's CDR3 is CASSSRTDNEQFF. The CDR3 region has the DNA TGTGCCAGCAGCTCGAGGACAGACAATGAGCAGTTCTTC.

This chain connects TRBV5-6 to TRBJ2-2; 7 bases are a match to TRBD1. Germline V gene lookup returns CDR1 SGHDT and CDR2 YYEEEE. Trimming removed 4 bases from V and 7 bases from J; junction bases left unmatched: 16. The CDR3 is 17 amino acids. The CDR3 DNA follows: TGTGCCAGCAGCCCCACAAGGGAACAGGGGTTCGGCGGGGAGCTGTTTTTT. It yields the protein CASSPTREQGFGGELFF.

This sequence joins TRBV3-1 (or the pseudogene TRBV3-2) and TRBJ2-7; 9 positions match TRBD1. The CDR3 spans 16 residues. The V segment lost 3 bases and the J segment 7 bases; nucleotides outside the gene matches: 13. CDR1 is LGHDT and CDR2 is YNNKEL in the germline V gene (reference sequence). The CDR3 loop is CASSQDLGTGSGEQYF. CDR3 sequence (DNA): TGTGCCAGCAGCCAGGATCTCGGGACAGGGTCTGGGGAGCAGTACTTC.

The chain combines TRBV5-1 with TRBJ1-3; unclear D gene. Trimming took 2 bases from V and 0 from J, leaving 18 bases between them. The V gene's germline CDR1 is SGHRS and CDR2 YFSETQ. The CDR3 has 18 amino acids. CDR3 bases: TGCGCCAGCAGCTTACCCCGTAGGGAGGGATCCTCTGGAAACACCATATATTTT. It is translated as CASSLPRREGSSGNTIYF.

The rearrangement joins TRBV5-1 to TRBJ2-7; 10 bases map to TRBD2. Germline CDR1 reads SGHRS; CDR2 reads YFSETQ. V lost 2 bases, J lost 5 bases, and 7 bases stayed unmatched. The CDR3 is made up of 15 amino acids. The CDR3 bases are TGCGCCAGCAGCTTAGGGCTAGCGGGAGCCCACGAGCAGTACTTC. It encodes CASSLGLAGAHEQYF.